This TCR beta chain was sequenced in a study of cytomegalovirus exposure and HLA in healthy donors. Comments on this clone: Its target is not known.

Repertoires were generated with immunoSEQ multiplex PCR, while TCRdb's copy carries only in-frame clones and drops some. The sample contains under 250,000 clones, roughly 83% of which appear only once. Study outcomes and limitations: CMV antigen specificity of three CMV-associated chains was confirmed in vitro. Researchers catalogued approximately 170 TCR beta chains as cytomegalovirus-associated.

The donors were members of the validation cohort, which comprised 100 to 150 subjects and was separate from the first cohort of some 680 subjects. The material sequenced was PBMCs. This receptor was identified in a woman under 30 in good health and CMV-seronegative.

The CDR3 DNA reads TGTGCCAGCAGTCGTCGGGGAGGGGTGGTCGATGAGCAGTTCTTC. Protein: CASSRRGGVVDEQFF. J is TRBJ2-1 and V is TRBV6-5; 7 bases fit TRBD2. The germline gives CDR1 MNHEY, CDR2 SVGAGI. The trim removed 5 bases at V and 8 bases at J, leaving 12 bases unmatched. There are 15 residues in the CDR3.